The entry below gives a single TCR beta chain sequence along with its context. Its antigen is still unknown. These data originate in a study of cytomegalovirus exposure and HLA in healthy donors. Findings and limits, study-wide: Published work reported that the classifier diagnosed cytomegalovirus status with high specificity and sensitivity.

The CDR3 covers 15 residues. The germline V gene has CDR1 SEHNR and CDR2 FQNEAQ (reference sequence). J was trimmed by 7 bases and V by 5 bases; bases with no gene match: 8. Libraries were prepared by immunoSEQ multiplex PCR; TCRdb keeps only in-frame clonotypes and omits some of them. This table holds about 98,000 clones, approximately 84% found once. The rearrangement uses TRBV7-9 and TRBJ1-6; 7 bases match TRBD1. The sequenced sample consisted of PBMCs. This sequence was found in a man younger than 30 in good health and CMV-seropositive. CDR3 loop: CASSHTDRANSPLHF. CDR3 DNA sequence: TGTGCCAGCAGCCATACTGACAGGGCCAATTCACCCCTCCACTTT.